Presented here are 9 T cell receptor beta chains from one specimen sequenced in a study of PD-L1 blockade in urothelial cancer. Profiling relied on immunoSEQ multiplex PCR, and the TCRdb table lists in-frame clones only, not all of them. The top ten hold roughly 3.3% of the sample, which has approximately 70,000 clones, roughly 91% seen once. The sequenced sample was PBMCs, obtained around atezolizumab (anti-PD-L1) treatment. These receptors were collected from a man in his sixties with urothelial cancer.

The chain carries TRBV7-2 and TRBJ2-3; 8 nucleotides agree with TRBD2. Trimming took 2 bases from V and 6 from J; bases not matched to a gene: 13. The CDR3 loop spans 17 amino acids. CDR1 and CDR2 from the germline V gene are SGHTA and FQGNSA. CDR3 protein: CASSLKSSGSLRDTQYF. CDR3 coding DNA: TGTGCCAGCAGCTTAAAGTCGAGCGGGAGTCTACGGGATACGCAGTATTTT.

Written as DNA, the CDR3 is TGTGCTAGTGGTTTCATGTCTAGCGGGGGGGCTAGAAGTGAGCAGTTCTTC. This translates into CASGFMSSGGARSEQFF. The chain carries TRBV12-5 and TRBJ2-1; 12 bases agree with TRBD2. The CDR3 length is 17 residues. The trim removed 3 bases at V and 9 bases at J, leaving 12 bases unmatched. Germline V lookup: CDR1 LGHNT, CDR2 FRNRAP.

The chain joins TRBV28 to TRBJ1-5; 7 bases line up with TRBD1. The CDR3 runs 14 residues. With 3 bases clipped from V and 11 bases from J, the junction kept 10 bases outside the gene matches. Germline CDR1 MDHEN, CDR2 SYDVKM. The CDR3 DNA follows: TGTGCCAGCAGTTTCCAAACTGGGACAGTTTCCCAGCATTTT. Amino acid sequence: CASSFQTGTVSQHF.

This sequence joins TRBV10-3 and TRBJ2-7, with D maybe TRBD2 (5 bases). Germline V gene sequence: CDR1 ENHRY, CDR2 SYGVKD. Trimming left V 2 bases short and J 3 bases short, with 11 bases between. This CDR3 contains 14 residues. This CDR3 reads CAISEEEAHYEQYF. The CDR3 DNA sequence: TGTGCCATCAGTGAGGAGGAGGCTCACTACGAGCAGTACTTC.

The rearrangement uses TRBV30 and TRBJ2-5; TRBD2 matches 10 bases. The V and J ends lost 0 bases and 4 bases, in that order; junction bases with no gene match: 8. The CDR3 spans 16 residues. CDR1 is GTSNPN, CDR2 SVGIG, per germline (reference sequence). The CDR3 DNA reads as TGTGCCTGGAGTGTACCAAGCGGGGGGGTAAGAGAGACCCAGTACTTC. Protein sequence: CAWSVPSGGVRETQYF.

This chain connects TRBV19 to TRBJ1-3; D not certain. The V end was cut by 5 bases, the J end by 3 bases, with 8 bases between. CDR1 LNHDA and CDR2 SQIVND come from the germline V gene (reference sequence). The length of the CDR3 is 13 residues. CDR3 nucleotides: TGTGCCAGTAGTGCGGGTCATGGAAACACCATATATTTT. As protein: CASSAGHGNTIYF.

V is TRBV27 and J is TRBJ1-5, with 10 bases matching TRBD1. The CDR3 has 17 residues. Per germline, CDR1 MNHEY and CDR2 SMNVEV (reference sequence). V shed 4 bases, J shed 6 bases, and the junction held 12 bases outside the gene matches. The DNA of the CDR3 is TGTGCCAGCAGTTCCACACGACAGGGGGCGCGGGCTCAGCCCCAGCATTTT. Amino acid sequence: CASSSTRQGARAQPQHF.

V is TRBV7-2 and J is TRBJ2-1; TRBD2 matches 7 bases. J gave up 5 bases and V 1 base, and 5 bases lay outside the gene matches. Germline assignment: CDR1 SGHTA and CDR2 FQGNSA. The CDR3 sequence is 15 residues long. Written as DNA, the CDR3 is TGTGCCAGCAGCTTAGATCGGACTAGACACAATGAGCAGTTCTTC. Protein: CASSLDRTRHNEQFF.

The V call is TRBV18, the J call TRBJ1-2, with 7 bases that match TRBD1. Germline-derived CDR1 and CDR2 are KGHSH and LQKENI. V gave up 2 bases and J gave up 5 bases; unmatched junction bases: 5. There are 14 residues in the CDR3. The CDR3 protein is CASSPIGRGYGYTF. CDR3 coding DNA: TGTGCCAGCTCACCAATAGGCAGGGGGTATGGCTACACCTTC.